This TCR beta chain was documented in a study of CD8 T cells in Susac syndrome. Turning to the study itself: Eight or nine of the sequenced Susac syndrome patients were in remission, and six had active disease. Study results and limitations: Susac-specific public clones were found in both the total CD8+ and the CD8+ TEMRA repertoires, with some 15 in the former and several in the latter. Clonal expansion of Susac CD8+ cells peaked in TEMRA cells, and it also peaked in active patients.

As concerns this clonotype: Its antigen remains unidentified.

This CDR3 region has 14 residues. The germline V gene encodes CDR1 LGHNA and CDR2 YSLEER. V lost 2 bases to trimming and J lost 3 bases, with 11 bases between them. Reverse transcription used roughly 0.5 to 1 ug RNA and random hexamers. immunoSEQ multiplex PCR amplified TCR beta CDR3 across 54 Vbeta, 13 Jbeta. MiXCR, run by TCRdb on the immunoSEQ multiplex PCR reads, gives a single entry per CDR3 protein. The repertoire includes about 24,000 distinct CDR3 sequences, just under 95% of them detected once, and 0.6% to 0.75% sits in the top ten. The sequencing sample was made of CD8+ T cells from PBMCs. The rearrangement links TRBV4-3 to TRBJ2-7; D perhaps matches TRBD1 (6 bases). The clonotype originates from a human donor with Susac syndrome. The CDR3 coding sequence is TGCGCCAGCAGCCAAACCCGGGACATCTACGAGCAGTACTTC. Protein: CASSQTRDIYEQYF.